This paragraph covers one TCR beta chain sequence. Its specificity is unknown. These data come from a study of blood T cells in healthy people across ages. Sample-barcoded 5' priming and a J-beta primer mix drove a second PCR of 7 to 11 cycles. TCRdb re-derived calls from the 5' RACE reads in MiXCR, one entry per CDR3 protein. The table lists about 810,000 distinct CDR3 sequences, 35% to 40% of them singletons. Looked up from germline, CDR1 is DFQATT and CDR2 is SNEGSKA (reference sequence). The CDR3 consists of 11 residues. With 3 bases removed from V and 6 bases from J, the gap between germline ends came to 6 bases. Regarding the study as a whole: CMV infection status of these donors was not known.

The sample was blood. The chain joins TRBV20-1 to TRBJ1-5; D ambiguous. The clonotype comes from a man aged 18 to 30 in good health. CDR3 sequence: CSASNGQPQHF. CDR3 in DNA: TGCAGTGCTAGTAACGGTCAGCCCCAGCATTTT.